A selection of T cell receptor beta chains follows, all from one sample in a study of Graves' ophthalmopathy and Graves' hyperthyroidism. TCRdb passed the multiplex PCR reads through MiXCR, listing each CDR3 protein once. This table has a few hundred thousand distinct CDR3 sequences, about 16% appearing once. Sample: peripheral blood. The receptors shown here come from a woman aged 18-29 years with stable Graves' hyperthyroidism. CDR3s include the opening cysteine and the closing phenylalanine or tryptophan. The D gene is left open where the match is weak. A row's size may be missing; if present it is once, few, many or a size class.

abundance	j_gene	d_gene	v_gene	CDR3aa	CDR3nt
few	TRBJ1-6	-	TRBV4-2	CASSQEGEQASSPLHF	TGTGCCAGCAGCCAAGAAGGTGAACAGGCTTCAAGCCCCCTCCACTTT
many	TRBJ1-3	-	TRBV12-3/TRBV12-4	CASRGSAYSGNTIYF	TGTGCCAGCAGAGGTAGTGCCTACTCTGGAAACACCATATATTTT
few	TRBJ1-2	TRBD1	TRBV3-1	CASSQDGTGKNGYTF	TGTGCCAGCAGCCAAGACGGGACAGGGAAGAATGGCTACACCTTC
-	TRBJ2-5	-	TRBV7-2	CASSLGPHRVGRTQYF	TGTGCCAGCAGCTTAGGTCCCCACCGGGTGGGAAGGACCCAGTACTTC
many	TRBJ2-7	TRBD1	TRBV15	CATRTDRGNEQYF	TGTGCCACCAGGACGGACAGGGGTAACGAGCAGTACTTC
many	TRBJ2-7	-	TRBV6-5	CASSYSGQRLGEQYF	TGTGCCAGCAGTTACTCGGGCCAGCGTTTGGGCGAGCAGTACTTC
many	TRBJ2-7	TRBD1	TRBV7-6	CASSLAEGGQSSYEQYF	TGTGCCAGCAGCTTAGCTGAAGGGGGACAGTCCTCCTACGAGCAGTACTTC
-	TRBJ2-2	TRBD2	TRBV2	CASRARGGLVGELFF	TGTGCCAGCAGGGCGCGGGGGGGCCTAGTCGGGGAGCTGTTTTTT
many	TRBJ1-5	-	TRBV19	CASSRASNQPQHF	TGTGCCAGTAGTCGGGCTAGCAATCAGCCCCAGCATTTT
-	TRBJ2-5	-	TRBV20-1	CSANWGGARGTQYF	TGCAGTGCTAACTGGGGCGGGGCCAGGGGGACCCAGTACTTC
few	TRBJ2-7	TRBD1	TRBV7-2	CASSRAGTGEYEQYF	TGTGCCAGCAGTCGAGCCGGGACAGGGGAATACGAGCAGTACTTC
many	TRBJ2-7	-	TRBV11-2	CASSYVWWEQYF	TGTGCCAGCAGCTACGTGTGGTGGGAGCAGTACTTC
many	TRBJ2-2	-	TRBV6-2/TRBV6-3	CASSTGEGTGELFF	TGTGCCAGCAGCACGGGGGAAGGAACCGGGGAGCTGTTTTTT
many	TRBJ1-1	-	TRBV12-3/TRBV12-4	CASSHRRGTEAFF	TGTGCCAGCAGTCATAGGCGGGGCACTGAAGCTTTCTTT
many	TRBJ2-7	TRBD1	TRBV6-1	CASSQSWDRGHEQYF	TGTGCCAGCAGCCAAAGCTGGGACAGGGGGCATGAGCAGTACTTC
many	TRBJ2-5	-	TRBV20-1	CSARPHEETQYF	TGCAGTGCTAGGCCCCATGAAGAGACCCAGTACTTC
once	TRBJ1-1	-	TRBV12-3/TRBV12-4	CASSLDRNVEAFF	TGTGCCAGCAGTTTAGATCGGAACGTGGAAGCTTTCTTT
many	TRBJ1-6	-	TRBV19	CATSVSGAGPGSPLHF	TGTGCCACCTCAGTATCGGGGGCTGGTCCGGGTTCACCCCTCCACTTT
many	TRBJ1-1	-	TRBV6-2/TRBV6-3	CASSFYSGTGAIAFF	TGTGCCAGCAGCTTTTACTCCGGGACCGGAGCTATAGCTTTCTTT
-	TRBJ1-1	-	TRBV10-3	CAISEVVTEAFF	TGTGCCATCAGTGAGGTGGTTACTGAAGCTTTCTTT
many	TRBJ2-2	-	TRBV12-3/TRBV12-4	CASSSSRGTGELFF	TGTGCCAGCAGTTCAAGCCGGGGTACCGGGGAGCTGTTTTTT
-	TRBJ1-1	-	TRBV5-1	CASSGGGTSGTMNTEAFF	TGCGCCAGCAGCGGGGGGGGGACCTCGGGGACCATGAACACTGAAGCTTTCTTT
few	TRBJ2-2	-	TRBV11-2	CASSPLVLGGELFF	TGTGCCAGCAGCCCCCTAGTTTTAGGCGGGGAGCTGTTTTTT
many	TRBJ1-1	TRBD1	TRBV27	CASSSTAGDRRIF	TGTGCCAGCAGCTCCACGGCGGGGGACAGGAGAATCTTT
few	TRBJ2-5	-	TRBV11-2	CASSFSRGPRETKYF	TGTGCCAGCAGCTTTTCGCGGGGACCTCGAGAGACCAAGTACTTC
many	TRBJ1-2	-	TRBV12-3/TRBV12-4	CASSLAGDNNYGYTF	TGTGCCAGCAGTTTAGCAGGGGACAATAACTATGGCTACACCTTC
many	TRBJ2-2	-	TRBV27	CASSLDPRGNTGELFF	TGTGCCAGCAGTTTAGACCCCAGGGGTAACACCGGGGAGCTGTTTTTT
many	TRBJ2-7	-	TRBV20-1	CSAREGQGQYF	TGCAGTGCTAGAGAAGGGCAGGGGCAGTACTTC
many	TRBJ1-1	TRBD1	TRBV27	CASSGVGQGIGNTEAFF	TGTGCCAGCAGTGGGGTGGGACAGGGTATCGGGAACACTGAAGCTTTCTTT
many	TRBJ2-7	-	TRBV19	CASSSGLTTYEQYF	TGTGCCAGTAGTTCCGGACTCACTACCTACGAGCAGTACTTC
few	TRBJ1-1	-	TRBV6-1	CASSGAGIYAFF	TGTGCCAGCAGTGGTGCGGGGATCTATGCTTTCTTT
many	TRBJ1-2	-	TRBV10-3	CAISGEDYGYTF	TGTGCCATCAGCGGCGAAGACTATGGCTACACCTTC
many	TRBJ1-5	-	TRBV6-2/TRBV6-3	CASSSTTYGNQPQHF	TGTGCCAGCAGTTCTACAACTTATGGCAATCAGCCCCAGCATTTT
many	TRBJ2-4	-	TRBV6-2/TRBV6-3	CASSQGEGIKYF	TGTGCCAGCAGTCAGGGCGAAGGCATTAAGTACTTC
many	TRBJ1-2	TRBD1	TRBV19	CASSAGTGGIYGYTF	TGTGCCAGTAGTGCCGGGACAGGGGGCATCTATGGCTACACCTTC
once	TRBJ2-7	-	TRBV19	CASSIDPAGEQYF	TGTGCCAGTAGTATAGACCCCGCCGGGGAGCAGTACTTC
many	TRBJ1-2	-	TRBV7-2	CASSLPGDYGYTF	TGTGCCAGCAGCTTACCAGGGGACTATGGCTACACCTTC
-	TRBJ2-6	-	TRBV2	CASSRTEFSGANVLTF	TGTGCCAGCAGCAGGACAGAGTTCTCTGGGGCCAACGTCCTGACTTTC
many	TRBJ2-7	TRBD2	TRBV6-5	CASSYSSERGGLEQYF	TGTGCCAGCAGTTACTCGAGTGAGCGGGGGGGTCTCGAGCAGTACTTC
few	TRBJ1-1	-	TRBV9	CASSGAPGVGGAEAFF	TGTGCCAGCAGCGGAGCTCCAGGTGTGGGGGGGGCTGAAGCTTTCTTT
many	TRBJ1-2	-	TRBV20-1	CSASGDLIFDGYTF	TGCAGTGCTAGTGGGGACCTCATATTCGATGGCTACACCTTC
-	TRBJ1-1	-	TRBV6-2/TRBV6-3	CASSSPVRAEAFF	TGTGCCAGCAGCTCTCCGGTCCGGGCTGAAGCTTTCTTT
-	TRBJ1-6	-	TRBV6-2/TRBV6-3	CASTQGLFLHF	TGTGCCAGCACCCAGGGGTTATTCCTCCACTTT
few	TRBJ1-2	-	TRBV10-1	CALKGGYGYTF	TGCGCCCTCAAAGGGGGCTATGGCTACACCTTC
-	TRBJ2-7	-	TRBV7-8	CASSLEGWAGSSYEQYF	TGTGCCAGCAGCTTAGAAGGATGGGCAGGAAGTTCCTACGAGCAGTACTTC
many	TRBJ2-7	-	TRBV7-9	CASSPSLTSGEQYF	TGTGCCAGCAGTCCAAGTCTGACTTCCGGAGAGCAGTACTTC
few	TRBJ1-1	TRBD1	TRBV10-3	CASTLTGQGTEAFF	TGTGCCTCAACACTGACAGGGCAGGGCACTGAAGCTTTCTTT
many	TRBJ1-1	-	TRBV6-2/TRBV6-3	CASSSPLYLQYTEAFF	TGTGCCAGCAGTTCCCCTCTCTACTTGCAATACACTGAAGCTTTCTTT
many	TRBJ1-1	-	TRBV29-1	CSVDPGTPNTEAFF	TGCAGCGTGGATCCAGGGACCCCGAACACTGAAGCTTTCTTT
many	TRBJ1-5	-	TRBV6-4	CASSASDVKTNQPQHF	TGTGCCAGCAGTGCCTCGGACGTTAAGACCAATCAGCCCCAGCATTTT
many	TRBJ1-5	TRBD1	TRBV10-3	CAIGDRAVQPQHF	TGTGCCATCGGGGACAGGGCGGTTCAGCCCCAGCATTTT
-	TRBJ1-1	-	TRBV27	CASSSRRVHTEAFF	TGTGCCAGCAGTTCCCGTAGGGTCCACACTGAAGCTTTCTTT